The 5 T cell receptor beta chains below were found in one sample sequenced in a study of cytomegalovirus exposure and HLA in healthy donors. Libraries were prepared by immunoSEQ multiplex PCR; TCRdb keeps only in-frame clonotypes and omits some of them. This sample has approximately 60,000 clones, with around 90% found just once. Material for sequencing was PBMCs. The source is a man aged 18 to 30 in good health and CMV-seronegative.

The V gene is TRBV2, the J gene TRBJ2-3, with D maybe TRBD2 (6 bases). Germline V gives CDR1 SNHLY, CDR2 FYNNEI. Trimming removed 7 bases at V and 4 bases at J, with 18 bases between. The CDR3 runs to 15 residues. CDR3 loop: CASTEGMTRSDTQYF. CDR3 bases: TGTGCCAGCACCGAGGGGATGACTAGATCAGATACGCAGTATTTT. The full variable domain, its missing parts supplied by reference TRBV2 and TRBJ2-3, is EPEVTQTPSHQVTQMGQEVILRCVPISNHLYFYWYRQILGQKVEFLVSFYNNEISEKSEIFDDQFSVERPDGSNFTLKIRSTKLEDSAMYFCASTEGMTRSDTQYFGPGTRLTVL.

V gene TRBV2 combines with J gene TRBJ2-3; TRBD2 matches at 8 bases. Germline V lookup: CDR1 SNHLY, CDR2 FYNNEI. J was trimmed by 4 bases and V by 5 bases; bases with no gene match: 8. This CDR3 is built from 15 residues. The CDR3 spells CASSPTRAGADTQYF. In nucleotides, the CDR3 is TGTGCCAGCAGTCCCACACGAGCGGGAGCAGATACGCAGTATTTT.

The genes are TRBV6-5 and TRBJ2-5, with D perhaps matching TRBD2 (6 bases). CDR3 length: 13 residues. CDR1 and CDR2 from the germline V gene are MNHEY and SVGAGI. Trimming removed 5 bases from V and 9 bases from J, with 16 bases in between. CDR3 residues: CASSGGLLGAQYF. The CDR3 DNA sequence: TGTGCCAGCAGTGGGGGACTCCTGGGGGCCCAGTACTTC.

The V call is TRBV27, the J call TRBJ1-5, with TRBD1 matching 7 bases. The CDR3 runs 16 residues. Looked up from germline, CDR1 is MNHEY and CDR2 is SMNVEV (reference sequence). Trimming took 6 bases from V and 4 from J; bases not matched to a gene: 12. The CDR3 region is CASRSEPGQLNQPQHF. CDR3 nucleotides: TGTGCCAGCAGATCTGAACCGGGACAGCTTAATCAGCCCCAGCATTTT.

The V call is TRBV5-1, the J call TRBJ2-5, with a tentative D call TRBD1 (6 bases). Trimming pared 0 bases from V and 5 bases from J, leaving 11 bases between. CDR1 and CDR2 from the germline V gene are SGHRS and YFSETQ. CDR3 length: 14 amino acids. Written as DNA, the CDR3 is TGCGCCAGCAGCTTGGTGACAGGTCCGGAGACCCAGTACTTC. Protein sequence: CASSLVTGPETQYF.